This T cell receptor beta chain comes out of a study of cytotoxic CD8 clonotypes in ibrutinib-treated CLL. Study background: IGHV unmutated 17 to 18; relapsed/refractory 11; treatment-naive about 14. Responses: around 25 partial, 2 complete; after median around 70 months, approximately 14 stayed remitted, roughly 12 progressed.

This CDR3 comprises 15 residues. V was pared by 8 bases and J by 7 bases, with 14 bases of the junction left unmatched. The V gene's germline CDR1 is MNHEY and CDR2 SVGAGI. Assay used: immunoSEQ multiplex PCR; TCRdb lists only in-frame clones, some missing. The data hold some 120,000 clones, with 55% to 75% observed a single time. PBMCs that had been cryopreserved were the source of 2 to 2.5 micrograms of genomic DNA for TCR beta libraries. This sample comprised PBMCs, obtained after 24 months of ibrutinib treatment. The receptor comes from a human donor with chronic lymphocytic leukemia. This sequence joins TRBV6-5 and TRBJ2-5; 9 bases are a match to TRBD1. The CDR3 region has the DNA TGTGCCAGCGCTCCCCGGGGGACAGGGTATGGGACCCAGTACTTC. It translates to CASAPRGTGYGTQYF.